Listed below are T cell receptor beta chains from one sample, sequenced in a study of CD8 T cells in Susac syndrome. TCRdb processed the immunoSEQ multiplex PCR reads anew with MiXCR; each CDR3 protein has one entry. The repertoire holds roughly 190,000 distinct CDR3 sequences, with approximately 96% as singletons. Sample: CD4+ T cells from PBMCs. These receptors were obtained from a human donor with Susac syndrome. CDR3s include the opening cysteine and the closing phenylalanine or tryptophan. D genes are given only for firm matches.

d_gene	v_gene	j_gene	CDR3aa	CDR3nt
TRBD1	TRBV12-3/TRBV12-4	TRBJ2-2	CASKGGRGPGELFF	TGTGCCAGCAAGGGCGGCAGGGGGCCCGGGGAGCTGTTTTTT
TRBD1	TRBV30	TRBJ1-5	CAWNPDRDSNQPQHF	TGTGCCTGGAACCCGGACAGGGATAGCAATCAGCCCCAGCATTTT
.	TRBV6-6	TRBJ2-5	CASRLGQRNATQYF	TGTGCCAGCAGACTCGGACAGCGAAATGCGACCCAGTACTTC
.	TRBV28	TRBJ1-5	CASSLLLGGQGHQPQHF	TGTGCCAGCAGTTTATTATTGGGTGGTCAGGGGCATCAGCCCCAGCATTTT
.	TRBV20-1	TRBJ1-6	CSASAGWSPLHF	TGCAGTGCAAGCGCAGGGTGGTCACCCCTCCACTTT
.	TRBV5-6	TRBJ2-3	CASLHMDTQYF	TGTGCCAGCCTTCATATGGATACGCAGTATTTT
TRBD1	TRBV20-1	TRBJ2-1	CSARGPRQGYNEQFF	TGCAGTGCTAGAGGCCCAAGACAGGGCTACAATGAGCAGTTCTTC
TRBD1	TRBV28	TRBJ2-1	CASRTGLYDEQFF	TGTGCCAGCAGGACAGGGCTCTACGATGAGCAGTTCTTC
.	TRBV30	TRBJ1-2	CAWSEFREGGYTF	TGTGCCTGGAGTGAATTTAGGGAAGGTGGCTACACCTTC
.	TRBV29-1	TRBJ1-2	CSVVRAGGYTF	TGCAGCGTTGTCAGGGCGGGCGGCTACACCTTC
TRBD1	TRBV10-3	TRBJ2-7	CAISRDREGYEQYF	TGTGCCATCAGCCGGGACAGGGAAGGCTACGAGCAGTACTTC
TRBD1	TRBV30	TRBJ1-3	CAWGDRHGNTIYF	TGTGCCTGGGGGGACAGGCACGGAAACACCATATATTTT
.	TRBV30	TRBJ2-7	CAWSVPLGEQYF	TGTGCCTGGAGTGTACCCCTCGGGGAGCAGTACTTC
TRBD1	TRBV30	TRBJ2-7	CAWSGGQDYEQYF	TGTGCCTGGAGTGGGGGACAGGATTACGAGCAGTACTTC
.	TRBV9	TRBJ1-2	CASSPSGSFNYGYTF	TGTGCCAGCAGCCCAAGCGGGAGTTTTAACTATGGCTACACCTTC
.	TRBV29-1	TRBJ1-2	CSVEGGAVYYGYTF	TGCAGCGTTGAAGGGGGGGCGGTATACTATGGCTACACCTTC
.	TRBV20-1	TRBJ2-4	CSARAEGNIQYF	TGCAGTGCTAGAGCCGAGGGAAACATTCAGTACTTC